This T cell receptor (beta chain) was recorded in a study of shared clonotypes between healthy human individuals. Study-level background: Each donor had three CD4 naive, three CD4 memory, two CD8 naive and one CD8 memory plate.

Germline CDR1 and CDR2: SGHRS and YFSETQ. Trimming took off 0 bases at V and 7 bases at J, with 16 bases between the two ends. The CDR3 is 15 amino acids. Source study methods: Junction-only sequences without quality scores came from ImmunoSEQ, so filtering differed. Assay: immunoSEQ multiplex PCR; the TCRdb copy retains only in-frame clones and omits some. V and J calls and clone size are as listed in that table; D and trimming were resolved from the DNA. The table has under 200,000 clones, 90% to 95% seen once. This chain connects TRBV5-1 to TRBJ1-2, with TRBD1 as a possible D gene (5 bases). The specimen sequenced was naive CD4+ T cells sorted from blood. Specified subset: CD45RA+ positively selected. The clonotype was recovered from a woman aged 25 to 39 in good health. Here the CDR3 DNA reads TGCGCCAGCAGCTTGGAGACAGTCACAGCGAGTGGCTACACCTTC. It is translated as CASSLETVTASGYTF.